The 32 T cell receptor beta chains presented below share a single source sample, sequenced in a study of preoperative IRX-2 immunotherapy in early breast cancer (dated by TCRdb to between 2017 and 2020). The treatment or condition label corresponds to: preoperative locoregional IRX-2 cytokine immunotherapy. Libraries were constructed by the immunoSEQ multiplex PCR assay. As stored in TCRdb, this immuneACCESS dataset retains in-frame rearrangements with V and J assigned. A fraction of the clones does not appear; measured against another copy, unresolved V genes explain less than half of the discrepancy, and the remainder lacks a known reason. The sample has more than 20,000 clones on record, around 72% of them singletons. The top ten constitute 6% to 8.5% of the sample. The sequencing used lymph node tissue, collected after IRX-2 immunotherapy. The receptors were gathered from a human donor with breast cancer.

This chain joins TRBV28 and TRBJ2-3; TRBD2 is a possible D gene (5 bases). Germline assignment: CDR1 MDHEN and CDR2 SYDVKM. This CDR3 region has 13 residues. V lost 7 bases to trimming and J lost 7 bases, with 15 bases between them. CDR3 sequence reads: CASNFMAGHTQYF. The CDR3 DNA reads as TGTGCCAGCAACTTTATGGCGGGCCATACGCAGTATTTT.

The table lists this clone with a few counts. The chain carries TRBV11-3 and TRBJ1-2; no firm D call. From germline, CDR1 is SGHNT and CDR2 YENEEA. CDR3 size: 14 residues. Deletions cut 6 bases from V and 0 bases from J, with 11 bases between. CDR3 DNA sequence: TGTGCCAGCAGTCCCACCAGCCCTAACTATGGCTACACCTTC. Its translation is CASSPTSPNYGYTF.

This sequence joins TRBV11-3 and TRBJ2-7; 8 nucleotides line up with TRBD1. The V and J ends lost 4 bases and 5 bases, in that order; junction bases with no gene match: 7. Looked up from germline, CDR1 is SGHNT and CDR2 is YENEEA. The length of the CDR3 is 14 residues. CDR3: CASSSRTGSNEQYF. The CDR3 nucleotides are TGTGCCAGCAGCTCCCGGACAGGGTCTAACGAGCAGTACTTC.

J is TRBJ2-7 and V is TRBV18; no clear D. The CDR3 sequence is 15 residues long. Germline CDR1 KGHSH, CDR2 LQKENI. V lost 2 bases, J lost 1 base, and 12 bases lay in between. The CDR3 sequence: CASSPGLDLSYEQYF. The CDR3 DNA reads as TGTGCCAGCTCACCAGGGCTAGACTTATCCTACGAGCAGTACTTC.

This clone was observed a single time. The genes are TRBV11-3 and TRBJ2-1; 12 nucleotides align to TRBD2. The CDR3 totals 15 residues. Germline CDR1 SGHNT, CDR2 YENEEA. The V gene end was trimmed by 2 bases and the J gene end by 7 bases; junction bases not matched to a gene: 3. The CDR3 DNA sequence: TGTGCCAGCAGCTTACGACTAGCGGGAGTGAATGAGCAGTTCTTC. Residues: CASSLRLAGVNEQFF.

This chain connects TRBV6-8 to TRBJ1-5, with D perhaps TRBD1 (5 bases). V was pared by 7 bases and J by 0 bases, with 16 bases between. The CDR3 is made up of 16 amino acids. Germline V gene lookup returns CDR1 MNHGY and CDR2 SAAAGT. The CDR3 sequence: CASNYAGTLSNQPQHF. The CDR3 DNA is TGTGCCAGCAACTACGCCGGGACCCTTAGCAATCAGCCCCAGCATTTT.

This chain uses TRBV11-3 with TRBJ2-3, with D perhaps given as TRBD1 or TRBD2 (5 bases each). From germline, CDR1 is SGHNT and CDR2 YENEEA. V shed 5 bases and J shed 2 bases, with 11 bases lying between them. The CDR3 contains 14 residues. The CDR3 DNA reads as TGTGCCAGCAGCCGTGGGGGAGACACAGATACGCAGTATTTT. Translating it yields CASSRGGDTDTQYF.

A note on this clone: Some base is ambiguous or went unread, and X replaces its residue. The chain couples TRBV12-5 to TRBJ2-3; D may correspond to TRBD1 or TRBD2 (5 bases each). V dropped 5 bases and J dropped 7 bases, with 10 bases sitting between them. Germline assignment: CDR1 LGHNT and CDR2 FRNRAP. This CDR3 has 12 amino acids. The CDR3 DNA reads as TGTGCTAGTGGTGGGGGTGGGSATACGCAGTATTTT. This codes for CASGGGGXTQYF.

The V and J genes are TRBV15 and TRBJ1-5; 8 bases agree with TRBD1. The CDR3 runs 14 residues. V lost 5 bases, J lost 9 bases, and 9 bases stayed unmatched. Germline V gene sequence: CDR1 LNHNV, CDR2 YYDKDF (reference sequence). The CDR3 DNA reads as TGTGCCACCAGCGCTACAGGGGGTGAAATGCCCCAGCATTTT. Translated, it gives CATSATGGEMPQHF.

The chain carries TRBV6-8 and TRBJ2-1; TRBD2 agrees at 12 bases. Per the germline V gene, CDR1 is MNHGY and CDR2 is SAAAGT. The CDR3 runs to 16 residues. Unmatched junction bases numbered 7, after V lost 2 bases and J lost 8 bases. The CDR3: CASSYGELAGGYEQFF. CDR3 sequence (DNA): TGTGCCAGCAGTTACGGAGAACTAGCGGGAGGTTATGAGCAGTTCTTC.

This chain uses TRBV6-8 with TRBJ1-1; D is unresolved. CDR3 length: 16 amino acids. Germline CDR1 reads MNHGY; CDR2 reads SAAAGT. V was trimmed by 8 bases and J by 0 bases, leaving 19 bases between them. The DNA of the CDR3 is TGTGCCAGCGCTGGGCAGAACCGTTACATGAACACTGAAGCTTTCTTT. This codes for CASAGQNRYMNTEAFF.

The rearrangement joins TRBV7-5 to TRBJ1-1; the D segment call TRBD1 is taken from the table without a DNA check. TRBV7-5 is a listed pseudogene. The CDR3 totals 15 residues. This CDR3 reads CASSLRQGTNTEAFF. CDR3 nucleotide sequence: TGTGCCAGCAGCCTCAGACAGGGTACGAACACTGAAGCTTTCTTT.

This clone was observed once. This chain connects TRBV7-2 to TRBJ2-5; D perhaps matches TRBD1 (6 bases). Germline CDR1 is SGHTA and CDR2 is FQGNSA. V was clipped by 2 bases and J by 5 bases, with 12 bases between them. CDR3 length: 14 residues. The CDR3 region has the DNA TGTGCCAGCAGCTTAAAACAGGGTAGCGAGACCCAGTACTTC. Amino acids: CASSLKQGSETQYF.

The CDR3 loop reads CASSLGQASSYEQYF. The CDR3 coding sequence is TGCGCCAGCAGCCTCGGACAGGCGAGCTCCTACGAGCAGTACTTC. The V and J genes are TRBV5-1 and TRBJ2-7, with 7 bases lining up with TRBD1. V was pared by 4 bases and J by 0 bases, with 7 bases of the junction left unmatched. Looked up from germline, CDR1 is SGHRS and CDR2 is YFSETQ. The CDR3 has 15 residues.

The chain's CDR3 is CASSPNRGQSSSNQPQHF. CDR3 nucleotide sequence: TGTGCCAGCAGTCCCAACAGGGGGCAGTCGAGCAGCAATCAGCCCCAGCATTTT. The V call is TRBV28, the J call TRBJ1-5; TRBD1 agrees at 9 bases. The CDR3 totals 18 residues. V lost 5 bases, J lost 1 base, and 12 bases stayed unmatched. The germline CDR1 and CDR2 sequences are MDHEN and SYDVKM.

The V and J genes are TRBV5-4 and TRBJ1-1; 7 bases line up with TRBD1. In germline, CDR1 is SGHNT, CDR2 YYREEE (reference sequence). This CDR3 has 13 residues. Trimming took 3 bases from V and 8 from J; bases not matched to a gene: 7. The CDR3 loop reads CASSSRADREAFF. The CDR3 DNA reads TGTGCCAGCAGCTCGCGAGCGGACAGGGAAGCTTTCTTT.

This sequence joins TRBV28 and TRBJ2-1; 7 bases match TRBD1. Germline V gene data show CDR1 as MDHEN and CDR2 as SYDVKM. V lost 2 bases to trimming and J lost 12 bases; unmatched junction nucleotides: 4. CDR3 length: 12 residues. CDR3 DNA: TGTGCCAGCAGTTTACTGGGACAGACGCAGTTCTTC. It codes for CASSLLGQTQFF.

A single count supports this clone. The genes are TRBV7-7 and TRBJ1-2, with a weak D call TRBD1 (5 bases). The CDR3 length is 14 residues. The germline V and J ends were trimmed by 6 bases and 7 bases, with 18 bases remaining between them. Germline CDR1 is SSHAT and CDR2 is FNYEAQ (reference sequence). The CDR3 here is CASSRWRSGAGYTF. The CDR3 DNA follows: TGTGCCAGCAGTCGATGGAGGTCTGGGGCTGGCTACACCTTC. Using reference TRBV7-7 and TRBJ1-2 for the parts outside the CDR3, the full variable domain is GAGVSQSPRYKVTKRGQDVTLRCDPISSHATLYWYQQALGQGPEFLTYFNYEAQPDKSGLPSDRFSAERPEGSISTLTIQRTEQRDSAMYRCASSRWRSGAGYTFGSGTRLTVV.

The J gene is TRBJ2-2, the V gene TRBV6-8; 7 nucleotides line up with TRBD1. V gave up 3 bases and J gave up 5 bases; unmatched junction bases: 12. CDR3 length equals 17 residues. Germline V gene sequence: CDR1 MNHGY, CDR2 SAAAGT. The CDR3 reads CASSYFGTALKTGELFF. Here the CDR3 DNA reads TGTGCCAGCAGTTATTTTGGGACAGCCTTAAAAACCGGGGAGCTGTTTTTT.

The CDR3 coding sequence is TGCAGCGTTGAAGGGGTCTTGAACACTGAAGCTTTCTTT. Translating it yields CSVEGVLNTEAFF. The J gene is TRBJ1-1, the V gene TRBV29-1; D remains ambiguous. Germline CDR1 reads SQVTM; CDR2 reads ANQGSEA. There are 13 residues in the CDR3. The ends were cut back, 1 base at V and 0 bases at J, with 6 bases in the middle.

J is TRBJ2-7 and V is TRBV10-2; 11 bases fit TRBD1. Germline assignment: CDR1 WSHSY and CDR2 SAAADI. The CDR3 is 17 residues long. V lost 0 bases to trimming and J lost 3 bases; unmatched junction nucleotides: 7. The chain's CDR3 is CASSESWTGTGGYEQYF. CDR3 coding DNA: TGCGCCAGCAGTGAGTCATGGACTGGGACAGGGGGCTACGAGCAGTACTTC.

By proportion, this clone is medium-sized. V usage is TRBV5-1 and J usage is TRBJ2-1; D is uncertain. There are 14 residues in the CDR3. Germline lookup yields CDR1 SGHRS and CDR2 YFSETQ. V was shortened by 0 bases and J by 2 bases, with 6 bases between the two germline ends. The CDR3, as DNA: TGCGCCAGCAGCTTGGGCTCCACCTACAATGAGCAGTTCTTC. Encoded protein: CASSLGSTYNEQFF.

The chain combines TRBV19 with TRBJ1-2; D is uncertain. The CDR3 spans 15 residues. V lost 5 bases and J lost 4, with 17 bases in between. Germline CDR1 and CDR2: LNHDA and SQIVND (reference sequence). CDR3 in amino acids: CASSPSIFRLYGYTF. The CDR3 region has the DNA TGTGCCAGTAGTCCATCAATCTTCAGGCTCTATGGCTACACCTTC.

The J gene is TRBJ2-3, the V gene TRBV11-3, with TRBD2 matching over 7 bases. The germline V gene encodes CDR1 SGHNT and CDR2 YENEEA. Trimming took 0 bases from V and 8 from J; bases not matched to a gene: 8. The CDR3 loop spans 15 amino acids. The CDR3 protein is CASSLDGASGGTQYF. The CDR3 DNA reads as TGTGCCAGCAGCTTAGATGGCGCTTCGGGGGGTACGCAGTATTTT.

To note about this clone: Sequence at one end of the junction differs from germline and may be a read error. The rearrangement uses TRBV19 and TRBJ2-3; D gene uncertain. This CDR3 spans 16 amino acids. Germline V lookup: CDR1 LNHDA, CDR2 SQIVND (reference sequence). CDR3 residues: CASSLDTAHGTDTQYF. The DNA for the CDR3 is TGTGCCAGTAGTCTAGACACGGCGCATGGCACAGATACGCAGTATTTT.

This clone came up once. The chain is built from TRBV18 and TRBJ1-1; D unresolved. V was shortened by 1 base and J by 1 base, with 19 bases between the two germline ends. The CDR3 has 18 residues. Germline CDR1 and CDR2: KGHSH and LQKENI. This CDR3 is CASSPRTQVRGSNTEAFF. The CDR3 DNA sequence: TGTGCCAGCTCACCACGTACCCAGGTCCGAGGATCGAACACTGAAGCTTTCTTT. The variable domain in full, with the rest retrieved from reference TRBV18 and TRBJ1-1, is NAGVMQNPRHLVRRRGQEARLRCSPMKGHSHVYWYRQLPEEGLKFMVYLQKENIIDESGMPKERFSAEFPKEGPSILRIQQVVRGDSAAYFCASSPRTQVRGSNTEAFFGQGTRLTVV.

The genes are TRBV29-1 and TRBJ1-4; perhaps TRBD1 as D (6 bases). CDR3 size: 13 residues. Germline-derived CDR1 and CDR2 are SQVTM and ANQGSEA. The V end lost 5 bases, the J end lost 5 bases, and 12 bases lay between the germline ends. CDR3 DNA: TGCAGCGTTCAGGGGAATGGGAATGAAAAACTGTTTTTT. It specifies CSVQGNGNEKLFF.

V is TRBV6-8 and J is TRBJ2-7, with D maybe TRBD2 (6 bases). CDR1 MNHGY and CDR2 SAAAGT come from the germline V gene. Trimming removed 0 bases from V and 3 bases from J, with 18 bases in between. The CDR3 runs 17 residues. CDR3 region: CASSYSKVTGALYEQYF. The CDR3 DNA follows: TGTGCCAGCAGTTACTCGAAGGTAACGGGAGCCCTCTACGAGCAGTACTTC.

The rearrangement uses TRBV11-3 and TRBJ2-7; TRBD1 is a possible D gene (6 bases). The CDR3 extends over 15 amino acids. Germline loops: CDR1 SGHNT, CDR2 YENEEA. V was cut by 2 bases and J by 1 base, with 12 bases left in between. CDR3 in DNA: TGTGCCAGCAGCTTAACTGGACAGCCATCCTACGAGCAGTACTTC. Protein product: CASSLTGQPSYEQYF.

J is TRBJ2-5 and V is TRBV11-3, with D tentatively TRBD2 (7 bases). The CDR3 totals 15 residues. Germline V gene lookup returns CDR1 SGHNT and CDR2 YENEEA. Trimming shortened V by 0 bases and J by 5 bases, and 13 bases separated the two germline ends. The CDR3 DNA reads TGTGCCAGCAGCTTAGAGCGGGGGCCCAGGGAGACCCAGTACTTC. Protein sequence: CASSLERGPRETQYF.

This clone was seen more than once but under ten times. The V call is TRBV29-1, the J call TRBJ1-2; the D is unclear. The V gene lost 0 bases and the J gene lost 5 bases, with 7 bases spanning the gap. This CDR3 contains 12 residues. Germline assignment: CDR1 SQVTM and CDR2 ANQGSEA. The CDR3 here is CSVEESSYGYTF. As DNA, the CDR3 is TGCAGCGTTGAAGAGTCTAGTTATGGCTACACCTTC. Supplemented by reference TRBV29-1 and TRBJ1-2, the full variable domain reads SAVISQKPSRDICQRGTSLTIQCQVDSQVTMMFWYRQQPGQSLTLIATANQGSEATYESGFVIDKFPISRPNLTFSTLTVSNMSPEDSSIYLCSVEESSYGYTFGSGTRLTVV.

The V call is TRBV7-4, the J call TRBJ2-1, with 10 bases matching TRBD1. Germline CDR1 and CDR2: SGHVT and SQSDAQ. After removal of 3 bases from V and 8 bases from J, the junction contained 7 bases not matched to a gene. The CDR3 is made up of 15 amino acids. The CDR3 region is CASSFRDRGGDEQFF. CDR3 nucleotide sequence: TGTGCCAGCAGCTTCCGGGACAGGGGCGGCGATGAGCAGTTCTTC.